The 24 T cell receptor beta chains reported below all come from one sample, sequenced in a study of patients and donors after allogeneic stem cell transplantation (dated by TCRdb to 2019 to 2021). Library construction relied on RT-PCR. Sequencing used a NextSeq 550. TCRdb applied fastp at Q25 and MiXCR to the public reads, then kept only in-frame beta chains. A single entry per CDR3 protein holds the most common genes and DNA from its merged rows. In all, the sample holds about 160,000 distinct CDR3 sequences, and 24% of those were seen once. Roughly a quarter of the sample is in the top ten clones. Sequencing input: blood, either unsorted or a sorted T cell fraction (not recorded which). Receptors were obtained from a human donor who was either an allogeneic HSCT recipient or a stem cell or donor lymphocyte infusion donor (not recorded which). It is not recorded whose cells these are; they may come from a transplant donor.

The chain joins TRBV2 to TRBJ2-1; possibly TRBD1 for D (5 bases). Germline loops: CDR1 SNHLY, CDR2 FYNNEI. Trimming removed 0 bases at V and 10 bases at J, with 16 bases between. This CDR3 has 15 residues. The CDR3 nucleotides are TGTGCCAGCAGTGAAGCAGGGGATCCGAATGGAGAGCAGTTCTTC. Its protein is CASSEAGDPNGEQFF.

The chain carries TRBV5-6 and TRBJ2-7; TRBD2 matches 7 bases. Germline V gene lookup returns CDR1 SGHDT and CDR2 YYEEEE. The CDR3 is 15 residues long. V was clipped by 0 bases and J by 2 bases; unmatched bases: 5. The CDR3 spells CASSLEAGVPYEQYF. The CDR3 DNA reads TGTGCCAGCAGCTTGGAGGCGGGAGTGCCCTACGAGCAGTACTTC.

CDR3 amino acids: CASSFEQPYRTEAFF. The CDR3 nucleotides read TGTGCCAGCAGTTTTGAACAGCCGTATCGTACTGAAGCTTTCTTT. The J gene is TRBJ1-1, the V gene TRBV12-3 or TRBV12-4; no firm D call. This CDR3 contains 15 residues. Trimming left V 3 bases short and J 5 bases short, with 16 bases between.

CDR3 region: CSSRNMNTEAFF. As DNA, the CDR3 is TGCAGCTCGAGGAACATGAACACTGAAGCTTTCTTT. This sequence joins TRBV29-1 and TRBJ1-1; no firm D call. Germline V gene lookup returns CDR1 SQVTM and CDR2 ANQGSEA. V lost 8 bases and J 0 bases, leaving 10 bases between the germline ends. This CDR3 has 12 amino acids.

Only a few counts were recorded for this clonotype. The CDR3 DNA follows: TGTGCCAGCGCCAAGGTCGATGAAAAACTGTTTTTT. Translating gives CASAKVDEKLFF. The V call is TRBV7-6, the J call TRBJ1-4; D is undetermined. Trimming left V 8 bases short and J 6 bases short, with 10 bases between. Germline V gives CDR1 SGHVS, CDR2 FNYEAQ. The CDR3 spans 12 residues. Using reference TRBV7-6 and TRBJ1-4 for the parts outside the CDR3, the full variable domain is GAGVSQSPRYKVTKRGQDVALRCDPISGHVSLYWYRQALGQGPEFLTYFNYEAQQDKSGLPNDRFSAERPEGSISTLTIQRTEQRDSAMYRCASAKVDEKLFFGSGTQLSVL.

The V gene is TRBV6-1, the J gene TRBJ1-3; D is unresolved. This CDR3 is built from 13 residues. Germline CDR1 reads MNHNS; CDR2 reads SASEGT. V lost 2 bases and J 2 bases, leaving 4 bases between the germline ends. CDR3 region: CASSEWTGNTIYF. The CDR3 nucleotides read TGTGCCAGCAGTGAATGGACTGGAAACACCATATATTTT.

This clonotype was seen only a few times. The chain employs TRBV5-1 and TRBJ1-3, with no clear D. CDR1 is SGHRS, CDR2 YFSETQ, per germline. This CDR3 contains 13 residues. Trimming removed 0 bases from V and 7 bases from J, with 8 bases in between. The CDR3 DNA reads TGCGCCAGCAGCTTGGAAGCGGCGAACACCATATATTTT. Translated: CASSLEAANTIYF.

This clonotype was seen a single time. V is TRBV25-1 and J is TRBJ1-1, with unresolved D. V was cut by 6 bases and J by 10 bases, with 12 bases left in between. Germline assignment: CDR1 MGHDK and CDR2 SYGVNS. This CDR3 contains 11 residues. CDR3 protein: CASRDAVSAFF. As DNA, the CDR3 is TGTGCCAGCAGGGACGCGGTTTCAGCTTTCTTT.

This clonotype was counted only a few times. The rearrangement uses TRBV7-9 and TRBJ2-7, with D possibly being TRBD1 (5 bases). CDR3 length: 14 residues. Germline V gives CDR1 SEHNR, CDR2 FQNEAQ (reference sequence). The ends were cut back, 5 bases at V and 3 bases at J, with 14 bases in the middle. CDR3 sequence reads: CASSPPTENYEQYF. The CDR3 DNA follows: TGTGCCAGCAGCCCTCCGACAGAGAACTACGAGCAGTACTTC.

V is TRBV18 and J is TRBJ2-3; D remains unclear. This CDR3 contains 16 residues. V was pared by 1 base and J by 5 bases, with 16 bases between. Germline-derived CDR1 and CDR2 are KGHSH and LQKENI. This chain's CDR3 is CASSPLPPDGLDTQYF. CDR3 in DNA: TGTGCCAGCTCACCACTCCCCCCGGACGGATTAGATACGCAGTATTTT.

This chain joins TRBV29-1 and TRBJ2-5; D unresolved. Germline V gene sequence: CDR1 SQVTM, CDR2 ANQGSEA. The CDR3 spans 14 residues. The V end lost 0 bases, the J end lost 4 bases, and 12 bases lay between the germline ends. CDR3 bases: TGCAGCGTTGAAGAGGGCGGTCAGCCAGAGACCCAGTACTTC. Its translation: CSVEEGGQPETQYF.

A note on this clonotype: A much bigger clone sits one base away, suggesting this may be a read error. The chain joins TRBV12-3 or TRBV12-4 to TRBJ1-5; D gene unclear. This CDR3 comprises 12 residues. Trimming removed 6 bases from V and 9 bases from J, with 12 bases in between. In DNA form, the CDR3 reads TGTGCCAGCAGCCATCCCTTGGCGCCCCAGCATTTT. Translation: CASSHPLAPQHF.

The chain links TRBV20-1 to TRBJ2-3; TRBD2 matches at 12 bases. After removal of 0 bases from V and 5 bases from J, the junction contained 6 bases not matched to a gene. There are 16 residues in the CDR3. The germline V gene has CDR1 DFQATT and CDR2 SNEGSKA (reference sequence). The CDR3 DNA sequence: TGCAGTGCTAGAGATGCTAGCGGGAGGGCCTTAGATACGCAGTATTTT. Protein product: CSARDASGRALDTQYF.

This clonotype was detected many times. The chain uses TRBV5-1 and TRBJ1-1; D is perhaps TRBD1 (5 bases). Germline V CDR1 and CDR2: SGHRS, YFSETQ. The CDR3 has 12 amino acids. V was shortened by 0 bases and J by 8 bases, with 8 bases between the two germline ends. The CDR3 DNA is TGCGCCAGCAGCTTGGTTCGGGGGGAAGCTTTCTTT. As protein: CASSLVRGEAFF. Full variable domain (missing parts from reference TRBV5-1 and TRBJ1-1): KAGVTQTPRYLIKTRGQQVTLSCSPISGHRSVSWYQQTPGQGLQFLFEYFSETQRNKGNFPGRFSGRQFSNSRSEMNVSTLELGDSALYLCASSLVRGEAFFGQGTRLTVV.

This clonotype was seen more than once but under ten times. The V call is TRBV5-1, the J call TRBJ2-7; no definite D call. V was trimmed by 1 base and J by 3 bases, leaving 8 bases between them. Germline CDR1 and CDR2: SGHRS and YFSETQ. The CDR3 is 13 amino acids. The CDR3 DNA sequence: TGCGCCAGCAGCTTGCACCCCGACTACGAGCAGTACTTC. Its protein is CASSLHPDYEQYF.

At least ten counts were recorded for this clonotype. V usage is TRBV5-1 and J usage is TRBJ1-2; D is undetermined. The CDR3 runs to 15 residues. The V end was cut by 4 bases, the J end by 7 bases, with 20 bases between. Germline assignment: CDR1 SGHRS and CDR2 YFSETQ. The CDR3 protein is CASSLTGPRTGGYTF. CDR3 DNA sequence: TGCGCCAGCAGCCTAACCGGGCCCCGGACGGGTGGCTACACCTTC.

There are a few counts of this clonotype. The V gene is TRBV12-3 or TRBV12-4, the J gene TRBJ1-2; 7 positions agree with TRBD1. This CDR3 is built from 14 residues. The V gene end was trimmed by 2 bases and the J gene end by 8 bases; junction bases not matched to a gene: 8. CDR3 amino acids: CASSLLTGVKGYTF. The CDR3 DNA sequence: TGTGCCAGCAGTTTACTAACAGGGGTTAAGGGCTACACCTTC.

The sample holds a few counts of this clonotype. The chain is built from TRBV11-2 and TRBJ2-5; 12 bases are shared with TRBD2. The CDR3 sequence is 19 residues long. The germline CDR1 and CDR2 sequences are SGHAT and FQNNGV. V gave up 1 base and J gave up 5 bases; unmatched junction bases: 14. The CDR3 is CASSLALGLAGMVLETQYF. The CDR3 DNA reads TGTGCCAGCAGCTTAGCATTAGGACTAGCGGGAATGGTTTTGGAGACCCAGTACTTC.

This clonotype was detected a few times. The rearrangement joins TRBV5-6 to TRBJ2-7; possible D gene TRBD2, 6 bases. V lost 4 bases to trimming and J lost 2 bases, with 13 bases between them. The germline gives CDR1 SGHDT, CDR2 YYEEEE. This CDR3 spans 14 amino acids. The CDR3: CASSLRDLAYEQYF. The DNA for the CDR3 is TGTGCCAGCAGCCTCCGGGACTTAGCCTACGAGCAGTACTTC.

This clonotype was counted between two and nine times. The CDR3 region has the DNA TGTGCCAGCAGCTTAGTCTCGGAGCAGGGAGGCAAAAACATTCAGTACTTC. Protein: CASSLVSEQGGKNIQYF. The J gene is TRBJ2-4, the V gene TRBV7-2; D is possibly TRBD2 (6 bases). V was clipped by 1 base and J by 3 bases, with 16 bases between them. CDR3 length: 17 residues. The germline CDR1 and CDR2 sequences are SGHTA and FQGNSA.

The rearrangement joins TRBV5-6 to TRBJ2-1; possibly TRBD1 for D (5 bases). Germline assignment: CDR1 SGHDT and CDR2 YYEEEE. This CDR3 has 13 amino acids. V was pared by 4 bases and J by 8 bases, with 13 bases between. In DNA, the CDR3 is TGTGCCAGCAGCCCCTTCAGGGAATATGAGCAGTTCTTC. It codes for CASSPFREYEQFF. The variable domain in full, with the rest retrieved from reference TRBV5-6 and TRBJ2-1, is DAGVTQSPTHLIKTRGQQVTLRCSPKSGHDTVSWYQQALGQGPQFIFQYYEEEERQRGNFPDRFSGHQFPNYSSELNVNALLLGDSALYLCASSPFREYEQFFGPGTRLTVL.

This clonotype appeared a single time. The CDR3: CASSYGGVVGNTQYF. The DNA of the CDR3 is TGTGCCAGCAGTTACGGAGGGGTGGTGGGAAATACGCAGTATTTT. The chain uses TRBV6-5 and TRBJ2-3; TRBD2 is a possible D gene (6 bases). In germline, CDR1 is MNHEY, CDR2 SVGAGI. The CDR3 length is 15 residues. V dropped 2 bases and J dropped 7 bases, with 16 bases sitting between them.

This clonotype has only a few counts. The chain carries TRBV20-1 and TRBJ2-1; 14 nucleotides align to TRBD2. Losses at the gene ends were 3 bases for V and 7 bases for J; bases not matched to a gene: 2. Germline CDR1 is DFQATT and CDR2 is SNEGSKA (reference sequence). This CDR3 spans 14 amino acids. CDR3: CSARGLAGVNEQFF. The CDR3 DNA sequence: TGCAGTGCTAGGGGACTAGCGGGAGTGAATGAGCAGTTCTTC.

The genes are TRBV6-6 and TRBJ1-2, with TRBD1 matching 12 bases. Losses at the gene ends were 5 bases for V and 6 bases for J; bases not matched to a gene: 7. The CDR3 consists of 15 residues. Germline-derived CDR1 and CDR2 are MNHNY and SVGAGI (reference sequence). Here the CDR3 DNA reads TGTGCCAGCAGTACAGGCGGGGACAGGGGGCATGGCTACACCTTC. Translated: CASSTGGDRGHGYTF.